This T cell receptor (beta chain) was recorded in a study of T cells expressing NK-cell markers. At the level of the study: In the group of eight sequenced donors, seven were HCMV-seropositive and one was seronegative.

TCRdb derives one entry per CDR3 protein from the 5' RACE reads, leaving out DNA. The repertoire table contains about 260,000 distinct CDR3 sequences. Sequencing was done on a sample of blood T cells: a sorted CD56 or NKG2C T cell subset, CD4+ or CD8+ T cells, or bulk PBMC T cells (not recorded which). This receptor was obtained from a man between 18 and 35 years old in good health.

CDR3 amino acids: CASSRTGLSNVEQYF. The chain links TRBV5-1 to TRBJ2-7; TCRdb names TRBD2, which stays unverified in the absence of DNA. The CDR3 covers 15 residues. Germline CDR1 and CDR2: SGHRS and YFSETQ. Using reference TRBV5-1 and TRBJ2-7 for the parts outside the CDR3, the full variable domain is KAGVTQTPRYLIKTRGQQVTLSCSPISGHRSVSWYQQTPGQGLQFLFEYFSETQRNKGNFPGRFSGRQFSNSRSEMNVSTLELGDSALYLCASSRTGLSNVEQYFGPGTRLTVT.